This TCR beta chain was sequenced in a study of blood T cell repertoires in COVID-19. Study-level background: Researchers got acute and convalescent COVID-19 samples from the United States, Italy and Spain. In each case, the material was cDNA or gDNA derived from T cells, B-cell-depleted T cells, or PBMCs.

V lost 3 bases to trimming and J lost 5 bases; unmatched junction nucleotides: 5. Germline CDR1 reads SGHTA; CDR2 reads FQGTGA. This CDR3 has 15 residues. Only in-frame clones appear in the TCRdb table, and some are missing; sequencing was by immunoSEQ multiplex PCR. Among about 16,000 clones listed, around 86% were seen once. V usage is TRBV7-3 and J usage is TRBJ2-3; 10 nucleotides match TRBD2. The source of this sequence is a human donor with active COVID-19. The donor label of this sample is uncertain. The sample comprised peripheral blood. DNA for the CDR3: TGTGCCAGCAGCTTCAGCGGGGGGGCGAAAGATACGCAGTATTTT. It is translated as CASSFSGGAKDTQYF.